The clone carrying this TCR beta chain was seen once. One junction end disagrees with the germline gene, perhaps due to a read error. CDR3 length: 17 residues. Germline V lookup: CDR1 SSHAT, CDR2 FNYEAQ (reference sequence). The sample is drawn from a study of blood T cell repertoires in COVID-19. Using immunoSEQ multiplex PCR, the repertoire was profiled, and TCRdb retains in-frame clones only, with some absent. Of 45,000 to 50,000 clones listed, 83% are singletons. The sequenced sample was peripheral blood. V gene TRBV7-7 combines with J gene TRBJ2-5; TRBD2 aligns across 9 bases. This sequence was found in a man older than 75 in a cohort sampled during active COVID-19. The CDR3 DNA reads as TGTGCTAGCAGCTCGCTGGGACTAGCAAAAGAAACAGAGACCCAGTACTTC. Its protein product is CASSSLGLAKETETQYF.